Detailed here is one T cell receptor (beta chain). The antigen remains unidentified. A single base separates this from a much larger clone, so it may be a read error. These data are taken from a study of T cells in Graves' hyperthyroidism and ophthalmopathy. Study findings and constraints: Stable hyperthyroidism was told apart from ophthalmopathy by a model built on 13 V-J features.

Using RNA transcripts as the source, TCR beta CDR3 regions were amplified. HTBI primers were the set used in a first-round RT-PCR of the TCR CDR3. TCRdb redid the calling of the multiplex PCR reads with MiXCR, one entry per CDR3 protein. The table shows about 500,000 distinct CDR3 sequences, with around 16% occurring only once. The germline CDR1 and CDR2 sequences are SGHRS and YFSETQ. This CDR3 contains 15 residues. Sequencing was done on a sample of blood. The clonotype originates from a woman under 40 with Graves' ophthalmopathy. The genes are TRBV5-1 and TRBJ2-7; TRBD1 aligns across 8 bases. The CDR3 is CASGLGGGQGNEQYF. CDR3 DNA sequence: TGTGCCAGCGGCTTGGGGGGAGGACAGGGAAACGAGCAGTACTTC.